Included here is one T cell receptor beta chain sequence, with context. The sample is drawn from a study of blood T cell repertoires in COVID-19. Study as a whole: The samples span acute and convalescent COVID-19 from the United States, Italy and Spain.

The authors' processing: Researchers report that nucleated cell counts were estimated from reference gene primer amplification. The repertoire was sequenced with immunoSEQ multiplex PCR; TCRdb's copy has only in-frame clones and lacks some. Clone size and the V and J calls come from that table; the DNA yielded D and trimming. The sample lists 100,000 or so clones; approximately 90% were seen once. The V end lost 4 bases, the J end lost 0 bases, and 19 bases lay between the germline ends. The CDR3 length is 18 residues. Germline V CDR1 and CDR2: LGHNA, YNFKEQ. V gene TRBV4-2 combines with J gene TRBJ1-3; D is unclear. Sequenced: peripheral blood. This sequence originates from a man in his fifties or sixties with active COVID-19. The CDR3 protein is CASSPINPTVNSGNTIYF. The CDR3 bases are TGTGCCAGCAGCCCAATAAACCCGACTGTGAACTCTGGAAACACCATATATTTT.